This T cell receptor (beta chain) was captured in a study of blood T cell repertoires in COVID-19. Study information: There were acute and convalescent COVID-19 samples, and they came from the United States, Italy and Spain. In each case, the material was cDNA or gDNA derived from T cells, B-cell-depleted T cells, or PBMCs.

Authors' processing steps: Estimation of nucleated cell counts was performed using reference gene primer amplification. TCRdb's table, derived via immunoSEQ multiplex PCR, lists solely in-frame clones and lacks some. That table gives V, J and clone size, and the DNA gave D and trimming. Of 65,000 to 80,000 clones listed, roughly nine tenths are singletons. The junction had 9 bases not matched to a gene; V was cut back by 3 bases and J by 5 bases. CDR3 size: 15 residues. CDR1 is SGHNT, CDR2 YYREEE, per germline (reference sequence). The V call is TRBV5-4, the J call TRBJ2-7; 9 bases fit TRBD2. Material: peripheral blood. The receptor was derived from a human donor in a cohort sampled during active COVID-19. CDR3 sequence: CASSSDSGRIHEQYF. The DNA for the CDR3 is TGTGCCAGCAGCTCAGATAGCGGGAGAATCCACGAGCAGTACTTC.